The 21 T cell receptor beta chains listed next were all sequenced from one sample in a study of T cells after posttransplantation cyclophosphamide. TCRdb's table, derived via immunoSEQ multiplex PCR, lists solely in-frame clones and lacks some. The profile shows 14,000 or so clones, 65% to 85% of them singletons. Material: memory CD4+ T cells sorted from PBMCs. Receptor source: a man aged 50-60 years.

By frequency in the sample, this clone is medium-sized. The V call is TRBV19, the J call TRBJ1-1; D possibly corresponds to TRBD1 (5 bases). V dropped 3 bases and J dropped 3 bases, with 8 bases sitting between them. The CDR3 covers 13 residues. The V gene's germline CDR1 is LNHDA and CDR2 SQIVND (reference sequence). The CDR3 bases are TGTGCCAGTAGTATCGGGGGGGACACTGAAGCTTTCTTT. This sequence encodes CASSIGGDTEAFF.

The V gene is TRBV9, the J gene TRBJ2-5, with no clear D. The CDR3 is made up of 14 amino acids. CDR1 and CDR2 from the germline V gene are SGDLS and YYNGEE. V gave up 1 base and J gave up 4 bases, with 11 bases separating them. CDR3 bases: TGTGCCAGCAGCGTACATAGCAACTCAGAGACCCAGTACTTC. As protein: CASSVHSNSETQYF.

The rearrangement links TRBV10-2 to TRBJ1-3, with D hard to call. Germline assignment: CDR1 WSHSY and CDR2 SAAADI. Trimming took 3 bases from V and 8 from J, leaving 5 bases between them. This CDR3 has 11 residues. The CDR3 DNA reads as TGCGCCAGCAGTGAAAGAGACACCATATATTTT. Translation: CASSERDTIYF.

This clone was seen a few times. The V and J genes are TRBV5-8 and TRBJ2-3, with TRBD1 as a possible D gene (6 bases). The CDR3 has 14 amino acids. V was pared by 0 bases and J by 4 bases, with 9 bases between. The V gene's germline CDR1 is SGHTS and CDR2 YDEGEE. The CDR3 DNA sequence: TGTGCCAGCAGCTTGGATTGGACAGCAGATACGCAGTATTTT. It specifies CASSLDWTADTQYF.

The CDR3 here is CASSHPRGWKTSGANVLTF. DNA of the CDR3: TGTGCCAGCAGCCACCCTCGGGGATGGAAAACCTCTGGGGCCAACGTCCTGACTTTC. The chain links TRBV11-2 to TRBJ2-6; D is possibly TRBD2 (5 bases). V lost 5 bases and J 0 bases, leaving 20 bases between the germline ends. Germline V lookup: CDR1 SGHAT, CDR2 FQNNGV. This CDR3 spans 19 amino acids. The full variable domain, with the rest looked up from reference TRBV11-2 and TRBJ2-6, is EAGVAQSPRYKIIEKRQSVAFWCNPISGHATLYWYQQILGQGPKLLIQFQNNGVVDDSQLPKDRFSAERLKGVDSTLKIQPAKLEDSAVYLCASSHPRGWKTSGANVLTFGAGSRLTVL.

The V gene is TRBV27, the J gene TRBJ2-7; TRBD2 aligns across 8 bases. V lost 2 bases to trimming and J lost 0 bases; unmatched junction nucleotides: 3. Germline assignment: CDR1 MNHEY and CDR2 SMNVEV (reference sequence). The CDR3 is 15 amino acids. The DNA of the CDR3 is TGTGCCAGCAGTTTACTCAGCGGGGGCTCCTACGAGCAGTACTTC. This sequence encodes CASSLLSGGSYEQYF.

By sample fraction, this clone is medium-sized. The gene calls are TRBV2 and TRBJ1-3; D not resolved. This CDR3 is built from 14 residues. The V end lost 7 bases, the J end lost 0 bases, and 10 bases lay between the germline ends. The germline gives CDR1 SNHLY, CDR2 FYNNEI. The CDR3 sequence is CASKPQSSGNTIYF. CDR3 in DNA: TGTGCCAGCAAACCACAGAGCTCTGGAAACACCATATATTTT.

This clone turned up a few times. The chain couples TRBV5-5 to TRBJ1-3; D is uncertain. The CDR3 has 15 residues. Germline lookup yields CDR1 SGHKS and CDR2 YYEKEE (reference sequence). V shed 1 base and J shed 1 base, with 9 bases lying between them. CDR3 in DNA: TGTGCCAGCAGCTTGTTCCGCGGGTCTGGAAACACCATATATTTT. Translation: CASSLFRGSGNTIYF.

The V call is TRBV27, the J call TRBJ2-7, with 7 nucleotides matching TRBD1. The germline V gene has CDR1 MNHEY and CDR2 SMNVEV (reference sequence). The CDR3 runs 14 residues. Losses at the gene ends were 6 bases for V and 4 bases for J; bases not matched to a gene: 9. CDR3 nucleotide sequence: TGTGCCAGCAGACACAGGGGTTTTCCTTACGAGCAGTACTTC. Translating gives CASRHRGFPYEQYF.

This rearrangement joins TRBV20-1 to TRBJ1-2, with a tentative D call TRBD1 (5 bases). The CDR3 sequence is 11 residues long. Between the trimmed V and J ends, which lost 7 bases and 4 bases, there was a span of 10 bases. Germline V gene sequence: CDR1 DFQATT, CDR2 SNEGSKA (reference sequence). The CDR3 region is CSVGRGYGYTF. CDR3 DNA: TGCAGTGTGGGGAGGGGCTATGGCTACACCTTC.

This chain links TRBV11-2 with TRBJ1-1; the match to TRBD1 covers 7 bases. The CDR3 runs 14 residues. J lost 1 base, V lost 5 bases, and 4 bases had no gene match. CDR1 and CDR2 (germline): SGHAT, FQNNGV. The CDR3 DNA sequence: TGTGCCAGCAGCCTTAGACAGGGGAACACTGAAGCTTTCTTT. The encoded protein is CASSLRQGNTEAFF.

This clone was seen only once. The DNA of the CDR3 is TGTGCCAGCAGCCCTCGGGGCTATGGCTACACCTTC. As protein: CASSPRGYGYTF. J is TRBJ1-2 and V is TRBV9; D gene unclear. V was shortened by 4 bases and J by 4 bases, with 8 bases between the two germline ends. The CDR3 is made up of 12 amino acids. Germline CDR1 reads SGDLS; CDR2 reads YYNGEE.

CDR3 sequence: CASRGQYNQPQHF. In DNA form, the CDR3 reads TGTGCCAGCCGCGGACAGTACAATCAGCCCCAGCATTTT. The chain combines TRBV6-1 with TRBJ1-5, with D tentatively TRBD1 (6 bases). The CDR3 length is 13 residues. Trimming shortened V by 8 bases and J by 3 bases, and 11 bases separated the two germline ends. CDR1 MNHNS and CDR2 SASEGT come from the germline V gene.

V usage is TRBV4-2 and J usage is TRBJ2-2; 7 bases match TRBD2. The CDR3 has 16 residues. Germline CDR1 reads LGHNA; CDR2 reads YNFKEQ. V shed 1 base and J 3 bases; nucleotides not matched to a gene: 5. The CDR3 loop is CASSQGSGVHTGELFF. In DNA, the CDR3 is TGTGCCAGCAGCCAAGGGAGCGGGGTTCACACCGGGGAGCTGTTTTTT.

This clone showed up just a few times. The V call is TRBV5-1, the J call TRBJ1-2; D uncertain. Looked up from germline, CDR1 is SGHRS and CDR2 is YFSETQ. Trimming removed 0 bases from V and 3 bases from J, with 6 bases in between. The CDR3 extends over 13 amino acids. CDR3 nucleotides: TGCGCCAGCAGCTTGGCCGGGGACTATGGCTACACCTTC. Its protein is CASSLAGDYGYTF.

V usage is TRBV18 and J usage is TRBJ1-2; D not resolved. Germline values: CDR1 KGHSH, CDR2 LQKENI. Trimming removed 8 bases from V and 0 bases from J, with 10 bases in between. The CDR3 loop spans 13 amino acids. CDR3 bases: TGTGCCAGCAGCAGCGGGTCTAACTATGGCTACACCTTC. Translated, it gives CASSSGSNYGYTF.

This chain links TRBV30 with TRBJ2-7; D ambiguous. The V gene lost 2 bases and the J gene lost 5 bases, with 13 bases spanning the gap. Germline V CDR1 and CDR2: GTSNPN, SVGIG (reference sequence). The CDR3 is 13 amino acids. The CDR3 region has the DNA TGTGCCTGGAGTCAGGAACCGCGAGACGAGCAGTACTTC. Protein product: CAWSQEPRDEQYF.

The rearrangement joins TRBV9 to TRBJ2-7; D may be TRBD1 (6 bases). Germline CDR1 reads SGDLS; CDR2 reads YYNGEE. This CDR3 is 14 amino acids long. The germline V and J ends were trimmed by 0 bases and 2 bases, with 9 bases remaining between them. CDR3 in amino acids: CASSVAWGPYEQYF. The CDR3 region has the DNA TGTGCCAGCAGCGTAGCGTGGGGGCCCTACGAGCAGTACTTC.

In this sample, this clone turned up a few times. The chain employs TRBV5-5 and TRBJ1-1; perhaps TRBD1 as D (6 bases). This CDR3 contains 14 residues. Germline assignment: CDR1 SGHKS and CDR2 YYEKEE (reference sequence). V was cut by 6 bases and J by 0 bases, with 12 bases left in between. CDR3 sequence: CASNRRGMNTEAFF. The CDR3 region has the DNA TGTGCCAGCAACCGAAGGGGGATGAACACTGAAGCTTTCTTT.

The CDR3 loop is CASSSTGWATEAFF. The CDR3 nucleotides read TGTGCCAGCAGTTCGACAGGGTGGGCCACTGAAGCTTTCTTT. The chain combines TRBV28 with TRBJ1-1; 7 bases fit TRBD1. The germline CDR1 and CDR2 sequences are MDHEN and SYDVKM. With V trimmed by 4 bases and J by 4 bases, 6 bases remained unmatched. The CDR3 sequence is 14 residues long. Using reference TRBV28 and TRBJ1-1 for the parts outside the CDR3, the full variable domain is DVKVTQSSRYLVKRTGEKVFLECVQDMDHENMFWYRQDPGLGLRLIYFSYDVKMKEKGDIPEGYSVSREKKERFSLILESASTNQTSMYLCASSSTGWATEAFFGQGTRLTVV.

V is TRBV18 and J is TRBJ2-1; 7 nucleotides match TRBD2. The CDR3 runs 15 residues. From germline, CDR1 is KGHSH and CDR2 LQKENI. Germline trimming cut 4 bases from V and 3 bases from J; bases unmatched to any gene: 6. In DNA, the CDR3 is TGTGCCAGCTCACAAAGCGGGGCCATCTACAATGAGCAGTTCTTC. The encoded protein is CASSQSGAIYNEQFF. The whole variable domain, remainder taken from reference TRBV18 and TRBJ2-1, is NAGVMQNPRHLVRRRGQEARLRCSPMKGHSHVYWYRQLPEEGLKFMVYLQKENIIDESGMPKERFSAEFPKEGPSILRIQQVVRGDSAAYFCASSQSGAIYNEQFFGPGTRLTVL.